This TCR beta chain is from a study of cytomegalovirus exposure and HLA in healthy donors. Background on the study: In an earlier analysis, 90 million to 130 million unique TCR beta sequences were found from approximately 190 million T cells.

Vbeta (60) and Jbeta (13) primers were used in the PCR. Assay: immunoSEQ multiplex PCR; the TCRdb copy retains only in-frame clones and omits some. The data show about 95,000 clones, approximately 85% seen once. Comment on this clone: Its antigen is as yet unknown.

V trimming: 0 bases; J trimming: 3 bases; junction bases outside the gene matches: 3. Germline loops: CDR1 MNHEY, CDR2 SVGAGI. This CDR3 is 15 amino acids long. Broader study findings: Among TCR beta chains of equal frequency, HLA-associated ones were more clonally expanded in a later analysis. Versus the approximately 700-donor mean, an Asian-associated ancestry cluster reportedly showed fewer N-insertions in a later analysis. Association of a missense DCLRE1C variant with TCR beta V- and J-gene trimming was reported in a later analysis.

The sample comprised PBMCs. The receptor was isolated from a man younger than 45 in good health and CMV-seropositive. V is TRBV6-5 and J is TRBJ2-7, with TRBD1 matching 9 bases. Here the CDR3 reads CASSYSGTGFYEQYF. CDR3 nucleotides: TGTGCCAGCAGTTACTCTGGGACAGGGTTCTACGAGCAGTACTTC.